The sequence of this TCR beta chain was determined in a study of T cells in Graves' hyperthyroidism and ophthalmopathy. At least ten counts were recorded for this clonotype. Since a much larger clone is just one base distant, this may be a read error. Authors of the study amplified TCR beta CDR3 regions from RNA transcripts. The HTBI primer set served for first-round RT-PCR of the TCR CDR3. TCRdb re-derived calls from the multiplex PCR reads in MiXCR, one entry per CDR3 protein. Of a few hundred thousand distinct CDR3 sequences detected, 40% to 50% appear once; the ten largest clones hold about 43%. Trimming shortened V by 0 bases and J by 5 bases, and 2 bases separated the two germline ends. The CDR3 runs 11 residues. CDR1 is SGHVS and CDR2 is FQNEAQ in the germline V gene.

This clonotype originated in an adult woman with Graves' disease, either hyperthyroidism or ophthalmopathy (not recorded which). The chain combines TRBV7-8 with TRBJ2-7; D is undetermined. Sample: peripheral blood or thyroid tissue (not recorded which). CDR3 in amino acids: CASSLANEQYF. In DNA, the CDR3 is TGTGCCAGCAGCTTAGCCAACGAGCAGTACTTC.